This T cell receptor (beta chain) is from a study of PD-1 blockade in classical Hodgkin lymphoma. Study-level information: Patients were treated with nivolumab at 3 mg/kg, and this was given intravenously every 2 weeks.

V lost 4 bases and J 4 bases, leaving 17 bases between the germline ends. Germline CDR1 and CDR2: SGHRS and YFSETQ. The CDR3 is 15 amino acids. Indicated time point: cycle 4 day 1 (C4D1), after five to seven weeks of nivolumab. Autologous stem cell transplantation was followed by relapse in every patient, and brentuximab vedotin exposure varied. General study results and limits: Why the repertoires differ is still unclear, perhaps disease activity or prior therapy. Any patient who commenced nivolumab under 1 year after ASCT was excluded.

Produced via immunoSEQ multiplex PCR; TCRdb's table is partial and in-frame only. The sample holds over 60,000 clones, about 90% seen once. This clone was found once. Its antigen remains unknown. The chain combines TRBV5-1 with TRBJ2-5; a weak D match, TRBD2 (6 bases). Here the sequenced sample was peripheral blood mononuclear cells (PBMCs), taken before the fourth cycle of nivolumab. The receptor was isolated from a human donor with classical Hodgkin lymphoma. Written as DNA, the CDR3 is TGCGCCAGCAGCCGGGGGAGTATTTATACAGAGACCCAGTACTTC. Translation: CASSRGSIYTETQYF.